The 8 T cell receptor beta chains in this list originate from one sample, sequenced in a study of cytomegalovirus exposure and HLA in healthy donors. It was with 60 Vbeta and 13 Jbeta primers that the PCR ran. The assay was immunoSEQ multiplex PCR, and TCRdb's table has in-frame clones only and misses some. The table has around 190,000 clones, 75% to 85% seen once. Sequencing was carried out using PBMCs. These TCRs come from a girl aged 2 to 10 in good health and CMV-seropositive.

The chain couples TRBV25-1 to TRBJ1-1, with unresolved D. The CDR3 has 17 amino acids. Trimming took 5 bases from V and 5 from J, leaving 24 bases between them. Germline V gives CDR1 MGHDK, CDR2 SYGVNS. CDR3 region: CASSSWYGGGGETEAFF. The CDR3 region has the DNA TGTGCCAGCAGTTCATGGTACGGAGGAGGAGGAGAGACTGAAGCTTTCTTT.

The chain recombines TRBV11-1 with TRBJ2-1; tentatively, D is TRBD2 (5 bases). Germline lookup yields CDR1 SGHAT and CDR2 FQDESV (reference sequence). V was pared by 2 bases and J by 7 bases, with 9 bases between. The CDR3 is made up of 13 amino acids. CDR3 protein: CASSLSRDNEQFF. The CDR3 DNA follows: TGTGCCAGCAGCTTAAGCCGGGATAATGAGCAGTTCTTC.

This clone was seen more than once but under ten times. The genes are TRBV2 and TRBJ2-3, with 9 positions matching TRBD2. V gave up 6 bases and J gave up 0 bases; unmatched junction bases: 4. This CDR3 is built from 15 residues. The germline V gene encodes CDR1 SNHLY and CDR2 FYNNEI. In DNA form, the CDR3 reads TGTGCCAGCAGAGAGGGGACTAGCAGCACAGATACGCAGTATTTT. This codes for CASREGTSSTDTQYF.

The V gene is TRBV4-1, the J gene TRBJ1-2, with D perhaps TRBD1 (5 bases). CDR1 MGHRA and CDR2 YSYEKL come from the germline V gene. There are 14 residues in the CDR3. V was clipped by 2 bases and J by 7 bases, with 14 bases between them. The CDR3 nucleotides are TGCGCCAGCAGCCAACCCCCGTGGGGGGTTGGCTACACCTTC. Protein sequence: CASSQPPWGVGYTF.

The chain links TRBV15 to TRBJ2-3; 9 bases match TRBD1. This CDR3 region has 15 residues. The V segment lost 9 bases and the J segment 2 bases; nucleotides outside the gene matches: 9. Per the germline V gene, CDR1 is LNHNV and CDR2 is YYDKDF (reference sequence). The CDR3 region has the DNA TGTGCCACGGGACAGGGAGATGTGGACACAGATACGCAGTATTTT. Encoded protein: CATGQGDVDTDTQYF.

In its sample, this clone was seen once. The rearrangement uses TRBV13 and TRBJ2-1, with 7 positions matching TRBD1. The germline V gene has CDR1 PRHDT and CDR2 FYEKMQ (reference sequence). Unmatched junction bases numbered 8, after V lost 5 bases and J lost 4 bases. The CDR3 loop spans 15 amino acids. DNA of the CDR3: TGTGCCAGCAGCACAATACCGGGACAGTACAATGAGCAGTTCTTC. It yields the protein CASSTIPGQYNEQFF.

This clone has just a few counts. The gene calls are TRBV27 and TRBJ2-7, with D unclear. The CDR3 consists of 15 residues. The V gene's germline CDR1 is MNHEY and CDR2 SMNVEV (reference sequence). Trimming pared 0 bases from V and 3 bases from J, leaving 12 bases between. The CDR3 here is CASSLSSTAGYEQYF. The CDR3 DNA reads as TGTGCCAGCAGTTTATCGTCTACAGCAGGCTACGAGCAGTACTTC.

The V call is TRBV6-4, the J call TRBJ2-7, with 8 nucleotides matching TRBD1. The CDR3 covers 14 residues. Trimming took 7 bases from V and 2 from J; bases not matched to a gene: 7. Germline loops: CDR1 MRHNA, CDR2 SNTAGT. The CDR3 nucleotides are TGTGCCAGCATTTCTCGGGACAGGACCTACGAGCAGTACTTC. This translates into CASISRDRTYEQYF.